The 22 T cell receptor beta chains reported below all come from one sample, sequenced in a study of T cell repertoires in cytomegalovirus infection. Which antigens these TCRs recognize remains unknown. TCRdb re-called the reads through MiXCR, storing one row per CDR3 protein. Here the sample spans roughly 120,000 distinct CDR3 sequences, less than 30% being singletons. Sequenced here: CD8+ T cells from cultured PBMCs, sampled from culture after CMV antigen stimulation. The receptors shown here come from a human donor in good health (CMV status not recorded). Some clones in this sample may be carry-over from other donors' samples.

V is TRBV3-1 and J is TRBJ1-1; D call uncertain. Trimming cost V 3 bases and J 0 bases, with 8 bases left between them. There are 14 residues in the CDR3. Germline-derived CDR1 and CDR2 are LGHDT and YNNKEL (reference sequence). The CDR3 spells CASSQGSLNTEAFF. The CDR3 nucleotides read TGTGCCAGCAGCCAGGGTAGCTTGAACACTGAAGCTTTCTTT.

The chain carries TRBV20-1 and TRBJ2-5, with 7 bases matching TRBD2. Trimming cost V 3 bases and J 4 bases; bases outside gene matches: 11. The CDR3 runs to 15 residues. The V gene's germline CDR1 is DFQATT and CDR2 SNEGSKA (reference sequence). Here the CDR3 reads CSASTSEALGETQYF. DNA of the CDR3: TGCAGTGCTAGTACTAGCGAGGCCCTCGGAGAGACCCAGTACTTC.

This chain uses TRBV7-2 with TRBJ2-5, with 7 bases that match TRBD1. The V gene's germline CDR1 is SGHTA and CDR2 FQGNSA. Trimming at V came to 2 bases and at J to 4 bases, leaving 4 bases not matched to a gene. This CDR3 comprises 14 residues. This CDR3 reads CASSLSRQGETQYF. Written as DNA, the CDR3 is TGTGCCAGCAGCTTAAGTCGACAGGGAGAGACCCAGTACTTC.

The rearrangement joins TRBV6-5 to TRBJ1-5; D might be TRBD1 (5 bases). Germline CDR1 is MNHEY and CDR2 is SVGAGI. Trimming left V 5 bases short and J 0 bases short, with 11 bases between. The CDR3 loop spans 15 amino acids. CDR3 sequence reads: CASSPDTYSNQPQHF. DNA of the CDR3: TGTGCCAGCAGTCCGGACACATATAGCAATCAGCCCCAGCATTTT.

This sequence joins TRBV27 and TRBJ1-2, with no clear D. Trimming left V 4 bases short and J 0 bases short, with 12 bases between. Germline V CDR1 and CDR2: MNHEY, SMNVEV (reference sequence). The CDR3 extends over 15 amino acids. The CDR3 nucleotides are TGTGCCAGCAGTTCGCGGTTAGGCCCTAACTATGGCTACACCTTC. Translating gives CASSSRLGPNYGYTF.

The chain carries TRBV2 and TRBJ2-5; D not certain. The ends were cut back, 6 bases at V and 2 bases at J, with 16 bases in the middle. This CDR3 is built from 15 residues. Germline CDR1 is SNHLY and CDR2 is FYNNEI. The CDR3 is CASSPTLGWQETQYF. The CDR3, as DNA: TGTGCCAGCAGCCCTACCCTTGGCTGGCAAGAGACCCAGTACTTC.

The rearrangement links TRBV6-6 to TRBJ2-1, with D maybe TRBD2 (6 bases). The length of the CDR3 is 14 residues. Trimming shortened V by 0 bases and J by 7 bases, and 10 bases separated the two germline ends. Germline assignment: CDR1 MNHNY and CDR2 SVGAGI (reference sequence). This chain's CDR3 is CASSYSIRGNEQFF. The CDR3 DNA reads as TGTGCCAGCAGTTACTCGATCCGGGGGAATGAGCAGTTCTTC.

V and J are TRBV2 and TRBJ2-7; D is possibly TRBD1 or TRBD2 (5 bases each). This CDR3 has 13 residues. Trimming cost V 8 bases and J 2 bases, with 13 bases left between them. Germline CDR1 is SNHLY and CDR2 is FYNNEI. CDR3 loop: CASGGQVPYEQYF. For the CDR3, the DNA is TGTGCCAGCGGGGGTCAGGTACCCTACGAGCAGTACTTC.

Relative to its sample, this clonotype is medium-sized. The CDR3 DNA reads TGTGCCAGCAGCCCGGATTTGGGTGACAGCCACTATGGCTACACCTTC. This encodes CASSPDLGDSHYGYTF. J is TRBJ1-2 and V is TRBV7-2; a weak D match, TRBD1 (5 bases). Germline lookup yields CDR1 SGHTA and CDR2 FQGNSA. This CDR3 has 16 residues. V lost 5 bases, J lost 3 bases, and 19 bases lay in between.

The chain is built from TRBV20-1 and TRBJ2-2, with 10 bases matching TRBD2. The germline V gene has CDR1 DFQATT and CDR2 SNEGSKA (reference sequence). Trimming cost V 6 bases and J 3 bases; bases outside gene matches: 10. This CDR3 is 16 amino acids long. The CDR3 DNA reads TGCAGTGCCGCTCCACTAGCGGGGTGGGACACCGGGGAGCTGTTTTTT. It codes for CSAAPLAGWDTGELFF.

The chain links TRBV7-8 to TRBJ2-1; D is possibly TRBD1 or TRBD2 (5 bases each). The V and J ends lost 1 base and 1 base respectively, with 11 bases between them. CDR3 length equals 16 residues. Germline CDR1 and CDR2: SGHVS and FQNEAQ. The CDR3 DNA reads TGTGCCAGCAGCTTAGACAGGCGGAGGTCCTACAATGAGCAGTTCTTC. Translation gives CASSLDRRRSYNEQFF.

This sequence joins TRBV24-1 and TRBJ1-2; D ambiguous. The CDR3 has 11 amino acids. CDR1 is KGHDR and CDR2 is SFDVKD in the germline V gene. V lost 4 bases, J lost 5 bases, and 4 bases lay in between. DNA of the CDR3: TGTGCCACCAGTGACGGGTATGGCTACACCTTC. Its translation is CATSDGYGYTF.

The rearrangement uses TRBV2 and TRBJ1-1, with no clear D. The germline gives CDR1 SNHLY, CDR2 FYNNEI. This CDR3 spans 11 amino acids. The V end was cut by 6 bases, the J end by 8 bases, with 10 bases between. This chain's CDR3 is CASRDSYEAFF. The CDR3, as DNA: TGTGCCAGCAGAGACTCCTACGAAGCTTTCTTT.

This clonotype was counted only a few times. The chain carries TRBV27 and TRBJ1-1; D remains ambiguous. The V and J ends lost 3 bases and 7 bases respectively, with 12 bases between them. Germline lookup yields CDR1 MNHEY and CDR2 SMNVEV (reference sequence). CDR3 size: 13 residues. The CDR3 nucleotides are TGTGCCAGCAGTTTTTCTACCAGGAGTGAAGCTTTCTTT. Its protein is CASSFSTRSEAFF.

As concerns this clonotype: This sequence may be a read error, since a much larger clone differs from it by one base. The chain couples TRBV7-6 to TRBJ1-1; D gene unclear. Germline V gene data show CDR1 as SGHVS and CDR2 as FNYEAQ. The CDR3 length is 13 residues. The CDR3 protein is CVSSLAGLTEAFF. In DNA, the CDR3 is TGTGTCAGCAGCTTAGCGGGCCTGACTGAAGCTTTCTTT.

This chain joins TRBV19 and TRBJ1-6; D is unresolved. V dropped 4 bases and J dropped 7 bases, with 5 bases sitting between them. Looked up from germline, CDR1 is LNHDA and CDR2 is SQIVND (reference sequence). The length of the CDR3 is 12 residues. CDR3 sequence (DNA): TGTGCCAGTAGTACCGGGAATTCACCCCTCCACTTT. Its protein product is CASSTGNSPLHF.

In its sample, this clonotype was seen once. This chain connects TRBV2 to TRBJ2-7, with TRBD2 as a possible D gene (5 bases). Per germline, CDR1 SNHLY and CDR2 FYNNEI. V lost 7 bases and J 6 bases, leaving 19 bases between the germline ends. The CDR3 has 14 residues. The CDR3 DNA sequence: TGTGCCAGCACCCGGGGAAGGCAGACACCCGAGCAGTACTTC. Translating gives CASTRGRQTPEQYF.

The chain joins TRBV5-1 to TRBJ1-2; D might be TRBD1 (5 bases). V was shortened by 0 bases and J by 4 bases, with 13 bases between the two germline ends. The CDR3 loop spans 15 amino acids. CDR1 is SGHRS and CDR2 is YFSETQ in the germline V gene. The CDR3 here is CASSLEARGSYGYTF. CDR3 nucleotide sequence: TGCGCCAGCAGCTTGGAGGCCCGGGGCAGCTATGGCTACACCTTC.

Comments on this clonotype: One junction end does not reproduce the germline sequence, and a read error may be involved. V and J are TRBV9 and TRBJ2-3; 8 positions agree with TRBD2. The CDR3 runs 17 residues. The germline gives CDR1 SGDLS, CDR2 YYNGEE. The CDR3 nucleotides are TGTGCCAGCAGCGTCCCGGCGCGGGGGGAATTCACAGATATGCAGTATTTT. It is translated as CASSVPARGEFTDMQYF.

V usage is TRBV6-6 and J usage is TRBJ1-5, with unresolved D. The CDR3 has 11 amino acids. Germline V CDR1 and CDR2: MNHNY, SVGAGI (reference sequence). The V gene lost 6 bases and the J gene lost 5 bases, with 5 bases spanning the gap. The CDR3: CASSTDQPQHF. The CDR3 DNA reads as TGTGCCAGCAGCACCGATCAGCCCCAGCATTTT.

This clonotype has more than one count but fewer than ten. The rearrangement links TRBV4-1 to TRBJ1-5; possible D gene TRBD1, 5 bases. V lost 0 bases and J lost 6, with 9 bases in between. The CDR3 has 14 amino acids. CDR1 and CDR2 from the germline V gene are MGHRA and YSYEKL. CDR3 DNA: TGCGCCAGCAGCCAAGAGGTTGGGGGTCAGCCCCAGCATTTT. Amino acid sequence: CASSQEVGGQPQHF.

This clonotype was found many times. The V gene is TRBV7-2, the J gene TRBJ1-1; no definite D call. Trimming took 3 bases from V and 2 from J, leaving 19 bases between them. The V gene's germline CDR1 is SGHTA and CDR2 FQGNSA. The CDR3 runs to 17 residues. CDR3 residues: CASSFPEMSTTNTEAFF. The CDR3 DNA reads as TGTGCCAGCAGCTTCCCCGAGATGAGCACAACCAACACTGAAGCTTTCTTT.